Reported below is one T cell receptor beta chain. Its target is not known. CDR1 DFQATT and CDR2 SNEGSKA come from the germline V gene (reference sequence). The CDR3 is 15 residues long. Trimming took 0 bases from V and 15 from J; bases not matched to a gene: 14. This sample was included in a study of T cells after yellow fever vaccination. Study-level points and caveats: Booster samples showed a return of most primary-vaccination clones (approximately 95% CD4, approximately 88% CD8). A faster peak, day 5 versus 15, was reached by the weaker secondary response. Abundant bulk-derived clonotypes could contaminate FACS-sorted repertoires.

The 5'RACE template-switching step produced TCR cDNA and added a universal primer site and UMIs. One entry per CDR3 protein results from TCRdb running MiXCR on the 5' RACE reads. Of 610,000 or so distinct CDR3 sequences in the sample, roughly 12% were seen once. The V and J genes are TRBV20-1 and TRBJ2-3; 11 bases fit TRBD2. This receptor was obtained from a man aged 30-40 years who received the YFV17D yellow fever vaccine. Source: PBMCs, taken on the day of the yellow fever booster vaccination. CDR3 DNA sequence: TGCAGTGCTAGAGATGAGGAGGGACTAGCGGCATTCAGATATTTT. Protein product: CSARDEEGLAAFRYF.